The 32 T cell receptor beta chains presented below share a single source sample, sequenced in a study of tumor-infiltrating lymphocytes in primary liver carcinoma. The blood RNA (from unsorted whole blood) was obtained, and germline DNA was also extracted. TCR beta cDNA was prepared out of around 460 ng total RNA by means of a constant-region primer. Libraries for TCR beta were built through three nested multiplex PCR rounds, which together made up a slightly modified ARM-PCR procedure. Amplification in the first two PCR rounds was performed using TRBV1-TRBV30 forward primers and a C-beta reverse primer for roughly 9 cycles each. TCRdb re-called the multiplex PCR reads through MiXCR, storing one row per CDR3 protein. This table has approximately 320,000 distinct CDR3 sequences, 50% to 60% appearing once. Sequencing was done on a sample of peripheral blood. All receptors derive from a woman between 25 and 40 years old with primary liver carcinoma and hepatitis B virus infection.

Note on this clonotype: This could be a read error, since a much larger clone is one nucleotide away. The V and J genes are TRBV4-3 and TRBJ1-5; D gene uncertain. The germline V gene has CDR1 LGHNA and CDR2 YSLEER. This CDR3 comprises 16 residues. The CDR3 region has the DNA TGTGCCAGCAGCCAGAGACCGGGGTTCGGCAATCAGCCCCAGCATTTT. It encodes CASSQRPGFGNQPQHF.

About this clonotype itself: The junction and the germline gene differ at one end; a read error may be behind it. The gene calls are TRBV28 and TRBJ2-7, with no clear D. The CDR3 has 14 residues. The germline V gene encodes CDR1 MDHEN and CDR2 SYDVKM. The CDR3 coding sequence is TGTCCCAGCAGCTCGGAAGACGACTGGGCCGAGCAGTACTTC. Translated: CPSSSEDDWAEQYF.

V and J are TRBV7-9 and TRBJ2-1; 12 bases line up with TRBD1. V lost 5 bases and J lost 9; bases outside the gene matches: 11. From germline, CDR1 is SEHNR and CDR2 FQNEAQ (reference sequence). The CDR3 runs 16 residues. CDR3 DNA sequence: TGTGCCAGCAGCCCCTGGGCCGGGACAGGGGGCAGTGAGCAGTTCTTC. This translates into CASSPWAGTGGSEQFF.

To note about this clonotype: Because the CDR3 is missing its conserved closing phenylalanine or tryptophan, this is likely a read error. The gene calls are TRBV4-1 and TRBJ2-7; possibly TRBD1 or TRBD2 for D (5 bases each). This CDR3 contains 15 residues. Trimming removed 0 bases at V and 5 bases at J, with 14 bases between. Germline V lookup: CDR1 MGHRA, CDR2 YSYEKL. The CDR3 here is CASSQDRGVTDEQYL. The CDR3 DNA reads as TGCGCCAGCAGCCAAGATAGAGGGGTGACCGACGAGCAGTACCTC.

The CDR3 sequence: CASRAQSTDTQYF. The CDR3 coding sequence is TGTGCCTCCCGGGCGCAGAGCACAGATACGCAGTATTTT. The chain carries TRBV28 and TRBJ2-3; no clear D. CDR1 MDHEN and CDR2 SYDVKM come from the germline V gene. The CDR3 is 13 amino acids. Trimming took off 11 bases at V and 0 bases at J, with 12 bases between the two ends.

Points on this clonotype: One junction end does not reproduce the germline sequence, and a read error may be involved. The chain couples TRBV12-3 or TRBV12-4 to TRBJ2-5; D possibly corresponds to TRBD1 (6 bases). CDR3 size: 15 residues. The CDR3 region is CGSSWERGIRETQYF. CDR3 in DNA: TGTGGCAGCAGTTGGGAAAGGGGGATCAGAGAGACCCAGTACTTC.

Of note for this clonotype: One base away lies a much larger clone, so this may be a sequencing read error. This chain links TRBV6-9 with TRBJ2-5; 8 bases are a match to TRBD1. The CDR3 has 16 residues. Germline CDR1 is MNHGY and CDR2 is SVAAGI. V was pared by 0 bases and J by 7 bases, with 10 bases of the junction left unmatched. CDR3 sequence: CASSYSGQGMEGTQYF. The DNA for the CDR3 is TGTGCCAGCAGTTATTCCGGACAGGGCATGGAAGGGACCCAGTACTTC.

The chain uses TRBV6-2 or TRBV6-3 and TRBJ1-1; D is unresolved. The V gene lost 5 bases and the J gene lost 1 base, with 8 bases spanning the gap. Germline V gene sequence: CDR1 MNHEY, CDR2 SVGEGT. CDR3 length equals 13 residues. The CDR3 sequence is CASSVKSNTEAFF. Here the CDR3 DNA reads TGTGCCAGCAGTGTAAAATCGAACACTGAAGCTTTCTTT.

With respect to this clonotype: This may be a read error: a much more frequent sequence differs by one nucleotide. This sequence joins TRBV4-1 and TRBJ1-2; TRBD1 is a possible D gene (6 bases). The V gene's germline CDR1 is MGHRA and CDR2 YSYEKL. The CDR3 consists of 13 residues. In DNA, the CDR3 is TGCGCCATCAGCTCAACAGGGTTCTATGGCTACACCTTC. Its protein product is CAISSTGFYGYTF.

Concerning this clonotype: This CDR3 fails to terminate in the conserved phenylalanine or tryptophan, so it likely reflects a read error. This chain connects TRBV11-2 to TRBJ1-5; 7 bases align to TRBD1. CDR1 and CDR2 (germline): SGHAT, FQNNGV. The CDR3 sequence is 15 residues long. CDR3 residues: CANSPGIGGYQPQHY. In nucleotides, the CDR3 is TGTGCCAACAGCCCCGGGATAGGGGGCTATCAGCCCCAGCATTAT.

The V and J genes are TRBV5-5 and TRBJ2-6; TRBD1 matches at 10 bases. The germline gives CDR1 SGHKS, CDR2 YYEKEE (reference sequence). CDR3 length: 18 residues. The V segment lost 4 bases and the J segment 2 bases; nucleotides outside the gene matches: 9. The CDR3 coding sequence is TGTGCCAGCAGCGCCCGGGACAGGGGAGACCCTGGGGCCAACGTCCTGACTTTC. This translates into CASSARDRGDPGANVLTF.

On this clonotype: Compared with germline, one end of the junction differs, possibly owing to a read error. The chain combines TRBV30 with TRBJ1-1; D gene unclear. The CDR3 has 13 residues. The germline V gene encodes CDR1 GTSNPN and CDR2 SVGIG (reference sequence). The CDR3 DNA is TGCGCCTGGACCCTGGGCCCGAACACTGAAGCTTTCTTT. Translated, it gives CAWTLGPNTEAFF.

Note on this clonotype: A read error may produce the germline difference seen at one junction end. This rearrangement joins TRBV6-2 or TRBV6-3 to TRBJ2-3, with unresolved D. Germline CDR1 MNHEY, CDR2 SVGEGT. The CDR3 is made up of 15 amino acids. The CDR3 nucleotides read TGTGCCAGCAGTTACCTGAGACTTGACACAGATACGCACTATTTT. This gives the protein CASSYLRLDTDTHYF.

Concerning this clonotype itself: One junction end does not reproduce the germline sequence, and a read error may be involved. The V gene is TRBV11-2, the J gene TRBJ2-3; tentative D call: TRBD1 (5 bases). The CDR3 is 12 residues long. Germline values: CDR1 SGHAT, CDR2 FQNNGV. This CDR3 reads CASTLSRDAQYF. The CDR3 nucleotides read TGTGCCAGCACCTTAAGCAGGGATGCGCAGTATTTT.

In regard to this clonotype: Without the conserved terminal phenylalanine or tryptophan, this CDR3 likely stems from a read error. The chain recombines TRBV11-1 with TRBJ1-1; D ambiguous. The CDR3 consists of 13 residues. V was cut by 5 bases and J by 4 bases, with 11 bases left in between. Germline V gives CDR1 SGHAT, CDR2 FQDESV (reference sequence). CDR3 coding DNA: TGTGCCAGCAGCCTCCAGCTGAGCACTGAAGCTTTCTCT. Residues: CASSLQLSTEAFS.

Notes on this clonotype: This clone may be a read error of a much larger clone one base away. The chain combines TRBV6-6 with TRBJ2-3; TRBD2 is a possible D gene (6 bases). The CDR3 has 14 amino acids. The V end lost 6 bases, the J end lost 1 base, and 11 bases lay between the germline ends. Looked up from germline, CDR1 is MNHNY and CDR2 is SVGAGI (reference sequence). CDR3 DNA sequence: TGTGCCAGCAGGAGCGGGTGTCGCACAGATACGCAGTATTTT. The encoded protein is CASRSGCRTDTQYF.

The chain uses TRBV6-6 and TRBJ2-5, with no clear D. V was clipped by 0 bases and J by 1 base, with 12 bases between them. The CDR3 extends over 16 amino acids. Germline V gene data show CDR1 as MNHNY and CDR2 as SVGAGI (reference sequence). The CDR3: CASSYSIGRPQETQYF. DNA for the CDR3: TGTGCCAGCAGTTACTCGATAGGCAGGCCCCAAGAGACCCAGTACTTC.

This clonotype was found once. The conserved closing phenylalanine or tryptophan is absent in this CDR3, likely reflecting a read error. The chain carries TRBV6-2 or TRBV6-3 and TRBJ2-1; 7 nucleotides line up with TRBD1. In germline, CDR1 is MNHEY, CDR2 SVGEGT. The CDR3 runs 16 residues. With V trimmed by 0 bases and J by 7 bases, 9 bases remained unmatched. The CDR3 protein is CASSYSSRGFTNEQFS. The CDR3 DNA follows: TGTGCCAGCAGTTACTCTAGCAGGGGGTTCACGAATGAGCAGTTCTCC.

Concerning this clonotype itself: With a much larger clone just one base away, this may be a read error. The J gene is TRBJ2-7, the V gene TRBV29-1; D possibly corresponds to TRBD1 (5 bases). Germline V gives CDR1 SQVTM, CDR2 ANQGSEA. V lost 6 bases to trimming and J lost 0 bases, with 15 bases between them. CDR3 length: 14 residues. The CDR3 nucleotides are TGCAGCGTCATGGGCAGGGCCTCCTCCTACGAGCAGTACTTC. Amino acids: CSVMGRASSYEQYF.

The V gene is TRBV10-3, the J gene TRBJ2-7; no firm D call. Trimming cost V 5 bases and J 6 bases, with 14 bases left between them. The CDR3 has 13 amino acids. Germline CDR1 ENHRY, CDR2 SYGVKD. DNA for the CDR3: TGTGCCATCAGTCTAGGAGATGGTTCCGAGCAGTACTTC. It specifies CAISLGDGSEQYF.

A word on this clonotype: Just one base apart from a much larger clone, this may be a read error. The chain employs TRBV5-4 and TRBJ1-6; 9 bases align to TRBD1. V was pared by 4 bases and J by 5 bases, with 4 bases of the junction left unmatched. The CDR3 totals 15 residues. Per germline, CDR1 SGHNT and CDR2 YYREEE (reference sequence). The DNA of the CDR3 is TGTGCCAGCAGCCCAACAGGGGGCCATAATTCACCCCTCCACTTT. Its translation: CASSPTGGHNSPLHF. Full variable domain (remainder filled in from reference TRBV5-4 and TRBJ1-6): ETGVTQSPTHLIKTRGQQVTLRCSSQSGHNTVSWYQQALGQGPQFIFQYYREEENGRGNFPPRFSGLQFPNYSSELNVNALELDDSALYLCASSPTGGHNSPLHFGNGTRLTVT.

This clonotype was observed at least ten times. The chain recombines TRBV7-9 with TRBJ1-1; D is uncertain. CDR1 is SEHNR, CDR2 FQNEAQ, per germline (reference sequence). The CDR3 has 14 amino acids. V lost 2 bases to trimming and J lost 4 bases, with 11 bases between them. The CDR3 coding sequence is TGTGCCAGCAGCTTAAACAGCCTGAGCACTGAAGCTTTCTTT. This encodes CASSLNSLSTEAFF.

To note about this clonotype: A much larger clone differs from this one at a single base, so this may be a read error. The rearrangement joins TRBV4-3 to TRBJ2-7; a possible D gene is TRBD1 (5 bases). This CDR3 contains 14 residues. Germline V gene data show CDR1 as LGHNA and CDR2 as YSLEER. CDR3 residues: CASSQDQGSYDQYF. The CDR3 DNA is TGCGCCAGCAGCCAAGACCAGGGTTCCTACGATCAGTACTTC.

As to this clonotype: A much larger clone is a single base away; this may be a read error. The rearrangement joins TRBV12-3 or TRBV12-4 to TRBJ2-2, with 11 bases matching TRBD1. The length of the CDR3 is 16 residues. CDR3 region: CASSFSGTGGTGELLF. The CDR3 region has the DNA TGTGCCAGCAGTTTCTCCGGGACAGGGGGAACCGGGGAGCTGCTTTTT.

Points on this clonotype: One base away lies a much larger clone, so this may be a sequencing read error. V is TRBV12-3 or TRBV12-4 and J is TRBJ2-2; perhaps TRBD2 as D (6 bases). The CDR3 extends over 13 amino acids. The CDR3 DNA reads TGTGCCAGCAGTTTGTTGTGGGCCGGGGGGCTGTTTTTT. It codes for CASSLLWAGGLFF.

Of note for this clonotype: A much larger clone sits a single nucleotide away, making a read error possible. The chain has TRBV11-2 and TRBJ1-3; D not resolved. The CDR3 sequence is 12 residues long. V lost 8 bases, J lost 10 bases, and 15 bases lay in between. Germline V gene sequence: CDR1 SGHAT, CDR2 FQNNGV. The CDR3 DNA is TGTGCCAGCGGCGGCTCCGCATTTACCATATATTTT. Its protein is CASGGSAFTIYF.

Worth noting for this clonotype: A junction end diverges from the germline sequence, so it may reflect a read error. V gene TRBV12-3 or TRBV12-4 combines with J gene TRBJ2-3, with 7 bases lining up with TRBD1. The CDR3 runs 15 residues. For the CDR3, the DNA is TGTACCAGCACCATGGACCGGGACAGCAAGGATACGCAGTATTTT. Translated, it gives CTSTMDRDSKDTQYF.

On this clonotype itself: At one end the junction does not follow the germline gene, possibly because of a read error. V usage is TRBV11-2 and J usage is TRBJ2-5; unclear D gene. The germline CDR1 and CDR2 sequences are SGHAT and FQNNGV. The CDR3 length is 13 residues. The CDR3 DNA is TGTGCCAGCAGCTTAGACCCACAAGGGACCCAGTACTTC. This sequence encodes CASSLDPQGTQYF.

With regard to this clonotype: The junction shows a germline mismatch at one end, possibly a read error. V is TRBV4-2 and J is TRBJ2-7; D is ambiguous. Germline assignment: CDR1 LGHNA and CDR2 YNFKEQ. This CDR3 region has 13 residues. Here the CDR3 reads CASSQDARHEQYF. CDR3 DNA sequence: TGTGCCAGCAGCCAAGATGCACGACATGAGCAGTACTTT.

Concerning this clonotype: One end of the junction fails to match germline, which may point to a read error. This chain uses TRBV11-2 with TRBJ2-2, with D possibly matching TRBD2 (5 bases). The germline V gene encodes CDR1 SGHAT and CDR2 FQNNGV. This CDR3 contains 14 residues. This CDR3 reads CVSSFNANTGEPFF. The CDR3 nucleotides are TGTGTCAGCAGCTTTAACGCGAACACCGGGGAGCCGTTTTTT.

In this sample, this clonotype turned up a few times. This chain connects TRBV12-3 or TRBV12-4 to TRBJ1-5; D is possibly TRBD1 (6 bases). The CDR3 loop spans 17 amino acids. V shed 6 bases and J shed 4 bases, with 22 bases lying between them. CDR3 sequence: CASSKRGAGSGNQPQHF. CDR3 in DNA: TGTGCCAGCAGCAAAAGGGGGGCGGGGTCGGGGAATCAGCCCCAGCATTTT.

Worth noting for this clonotype: Possible read error: a much larger clone is one base away. No conserved phenylalanine or tryptophan is present at the end of the CDR3, so a read error is the likely explanation. This rearrangement joins TRBV29-1 to TRBJ2-5; 8 bases align to TRBD2. Germline V lookup: CDR1 SQVTM, CDR2 ANQGSEA. V lost 3 bases and J lost 1; bases outside the gene matches: 7. CDR3 length: 15 amino acids. CDR3 DNA sequence: TGCAGCGTTGAGGGGGTGGCGGGAGGCCAAGAGACCCAGTACATC. Its translation: CSVEGVAGGQETQYI.